The next 23 T cell receptor beta chains were all read from a single sample in a study of beta chain features in type 1 diabetes. Expressed TCRB transcripts were sequenced after all isolated RNA was converted to cDNA. Using immunoSEQ multiplex PCR, the repertoire was profiled, and TCRdb retains in-frame clones only, with some absent. The data show about 130,000 clones, around a tenth seen once. Source material: central memory CD4+ T cells from blood. Receptor source: a man in his late teens or twenties in good health.

The gene calls are TRBV11-2 and TRBJ1-4; a possible D gene is TRBD1 (5 bases). This CDR3 is 13 amino acids long. Germline V gene sequence: CDR1 SGHAT, CDR2 FQNNGV. V shed 6 bases and J shed 7 bases, with 12 bases lying between them. CDR3 DNA: TGTGCCAGCAGACCCTCGGGGGGTGAAAAACTGTTTTTT. It yields the protein CASRPSGGEKLFF.

The chain uses TRBV4-1 and TRBJ1-2; 7 nucleotides line up with TRBD1. With V trimmed by 3 bases and J by 2 bases, 6 bases remained unmatched. Germline V lookup: CDR1 MGHRA, CDR2 YSYEKL. This CDR3 is built from 15 residues. CDR3 bases: TGCGCCAGCAGCCACAATTCGGGACAGAACTATGGCTACACCTTC. The encoded protein is CASSHNSGQNYGYTF.

This clone was picked up many times. For the CDR3, the DNA is TGTGCCAGTACCGCCGGGACAGGGGGTTTTTCTAACTATGGCTACACCTTC. Its translation: CASTAGTGGFSNYGYTF. The rearrangement links TRBV19 to TRBJ1-2, with TRBD1 matching 11 bases. The CDR3 loop spans 17 amino acids. V was pared by 7 bases and J by 0 bases, with 10 bases of the junction left unmatched. Germline V lookup: CDR1 LNHDA, CDR2 SQIVND (reference sequence).

This clone was counted only a few times. This chain connects TRBV9 to TRBJ2-5, with 15 positions matching TRBD2. This CDR3 is built from 17 residues. Germline values: CDR1 SGDLS, CDR2 YYNGEE. The J segment lost 5 bases and the V segment lost 4 bases, leaving 9 bases of the junction unmatched. CDR3 sequence (DNA): TGTGCCAGCAGCCCTCCCGGACTAGCGGGGGGGCTGGAGACCCAGTACTTC. Amino acids: CASSPPGLAGGLETQYF.

This clone came up a few times. This chain connects TRBV28 to TRBJ1-3; TRBD1 matches 7 bases. This CDR3 region has 14 residues. CDR1 MDHEN and CDR2 SYDVKM come from the germline V gene. The J segment lost 6 bases and the V segment lost 4 bases, leaving 6 bases of the junction unmatched. The CDR3 protein is CASSSTGLVNTIYF. The CDR3 bases are TGTGCCAGCAGTTCGACAGGGTTGGTAAACACCATATATTTT.

The chain joins TRBV6-5 to TRBJ1-2; TRBD1 matches at 7 bases. Trimming cost V 3 bases and J 4 bases; bases outside gene matches: 2. The CDR3 is made up of 13 amino acids. Germline CDR1 and CDR2: MNHEY and SVGAGI. CDR3 protein: CASSYGTVYGYTF. CDR3 coding DNA: TGTGCCAGCAGTTATGGGACAGTCTATGGCTACACCTTC.

The gene calls are TRBV19 and TRBJ2-5; 11 bases map to TRBD2. The CDR3 has 16 amino acids. The V gene's germline CDR1 is LNHDA and CDR2 SQIVND (reference sequence). J gave up 1 base and V 4 bases, and 5 bases lay outside the gene matches. CDR3 DNA: TGTGCCAGTAGTACCGGACTAGCGGGCCTCCAAGAGACCCAGTACTTC. This encodes CASSTGLAGLQETQYF.

The table lists this clone with a few counts. This rearrangement joins TRBV5-1 to TRBJ2-1; 10 bases map to TRBD2. The CDR3 runs to 15 residues. Trimming at V came to 3 bases and at J to 3 bases, leaving 3 bases not matched to a gene. Germline CDR1 and CDR2: SGHRS and YFSETQ. The CDR3 reads CASSWLAGDYNEQFF. The DNA of the CDR3 is TGCGCCAGCAGCTGGCTAGCGGGGGACTACAATGAGCAGTTCTTC.

This clone was counted between two and nine times. The genes are TRBV5-1 and TRBJ2-7; 8 bases are a match to TRBD1. Germline assignment: CDR1 SGHRS and CDR2 YFSETQ. The CDR3 spans 16 residues. V gave up 1 base and J gave up 4 bases; unmatched junction bases: 10. Here the CDR3 DNA reads TGCGCCAGCAGCTTGAGGCGGACAGGGCAAGGATACGAGCAGTACTTC. It is translated as CASSLRRTGQGYEQYF.

This clone has only a few counts. This sequence joins TRBV19 and TRBJ2-6, with 9 positions matching TRBD1. J lost 2 bases, V lost 6 bases, and 8 bases had no gene match. Per the germline V gene, CDR1 is LNHDA and CDR2 is SQIVND (reference sequence). This CDR3 is built from 17 residues. CDR3 sequence (DNA): TGTGCCAGTAGGAGGGAAACAGGGGGCGCTGGGGCCAACGTCCTGACTTTC. This sequence encodes CASRRETGGAGANVLTF. The whole variable domain, filled in from reference TRBV19 and TRBJ2-6, reads DGGITQSPKYLFRKEGQNVTLSCEQNLNHDAMYWYRQDPGQGLRLIYYSQIVNDFQKGDIAEGYSVSREKKESFPLTVTSAQKNPTAFYLCASRRETGGAGANVLTFGAGSRLTVL.

This chain links TRBV18 with TRBJ2-7, with D possibly TRBD1 on 6 matching bases. Germline-derived CDR1 and CDR2 are KGHSH and LQKENI. The V end was cut by 3 bases, the J end by 3 bases, with 12 bases between. The CDR3 runs 14 residues. DNA for the CDR3: TGTGCCAGCTCACCCCCTTCGGACAGCTACGAGCAGTACTTC. Translated, it gives CASSPPSDSYEQYF.

This clone has more than one count but fewer than ten. For the CDR3, the DNA is TGTGCCAGCAGGGACCCGGGACAGGGCGACGAGCAGTACTTC. Translation: CASRDPGQGDEQYF. The V gene is TRBV25-1, the J gene TRBJ2-5; 9 bases align to TRBD1. The J call could be wrong; TRBJ2-7 is a better fit for the DNA end. CDR3 length: 14 amino acids. Germline V gives CDR1 MGHDK, CDR2 SYGVNS.

The rearrangement joins TRBV7-9 to TRBJ2-5; perhaps TRBD2 as D (7 bases). The CDR3 runs 14 residues. Germline CDR1 and CDR2: SEHNR and FQNEAQ (reference sequence). V lost 7 bases and J 2 bases, leaving 14 bases between the germline ends. This CDR3 is CASTIGGTQETQYF. In DNA, the CDR3 is TGTGCCAGCACCATCGGGGGGACACAAGAGACCCAGTACTTC.

The rearrangement links TRBV4-1 to TRBJ2-4, with 8 positions matching TRBD1. Losses at the gene ends were 6 bases for V and 9 bases for J; bases not matched to a gene: 7. From germline, CDR1 is MGHRA and CDR2 YSYEKL. The CDR3 totals 13 residues. The CDR3 here is CASSDRGMGIQYF. CDR3 bases: TGCGCCAGCAGTGACAGGGGAATGGGCATTCAGTACTTC.

Only a few counts were recorded for this clone. The chain recombines TRBV6-5 with TRBJ1-5; 9 bases agree with TRBD1. Germline CDR1 and CDR2: MNHEY and SVGAGI. The length of the CDR3 is 16 residues. Losses at the gene ends were 4 bases for V and 1 base for J; bases not matched to a gene: 5. The CDR3 loop is CASSSNRGLSNQPQHF. In DNA form, the CDR3 reads TGTGCCAGCAGTTCTAACAGGGGGCTCAGCAATCAGCCCCAGCATTTT.

Regarding this clone: Other DNA sequences from this sample encode an identical CDR3 as well. The rearrangement uses TRBV5-1 and TRBJ2-1; D gene uncertain. V shed 1 base and J shed 0 bases, with 2 bases lying between them. Per germline, CDR1 SGHRS and CDR2 YFSETQ. The CDR3 has 13 amino acids. The chain's CDR3 is CASSLYSYNEQFF. As DNA, the CDR3 is TGCGCCAGCAGCTTGTACTCCTACAATGAGCAGTTCTTC. Full variable domain (outside the CDR3, taken from reference TRBV5-1 and TRBJ2-1): KAGVTQTPRYLIKTRGQQVTLSCSPISGHRSVSWYQQTPGQGLQFLFEYFSETQRNKGNFPGRFSGRQFSNSRSEMNVSTLELGDSALYLCASSLYSYNEQFFGPGTRLTVL.

This clone was found a few times. The chain is built from TRBV7-2 and TRBJ2-7, with a possible D match to TRBD1 (6 bases). Germline V lookup: CDR1 SGHTA, CDR2 FQGNSA. CDR3 length: 12 residues. Trimming took off 5 bases at V and 4 bases at J, with 9 bases between the two ends. Here the CDR3 reads CASSDQGYEQYF. CDR3 coding DNA: TGTGCCAGCAGCGACCAGGGGTACGAGCAGTACTTC.

The V call is TRBV2, the J call TRBJ2-3; 7 positions match TRBD2. J lost 2 bases, V lost 6 bases, and 5 bases had no gene match. The germline CDR1 and CDR2 sequences are SNHLY and FYNNEI. CDR3 length equals 14 residues. The CDR3, as DNA: TGTGCCAGCAGCGCTACTAGCGACACAGATACGCAGTATTTT. This encodes CASSATSDTDTQYF.

In its sample, this clone was seen a few times. The chain links TRBV9 to TRBJ1-2; 7 nucleotides match TRBD1. V was pared by 2 bases and J by 2 bases, with 3 bases of the junction left unmatched. The CDR3 loop spans 14 amino acids. CDR1 is SGDLS, CDR2 YYNGEE, per germline. CDR3: CASSVGQENYGYTF. The CDR3 DNA reads TGTGCCAGCAGCGTCGGACAGGAGAACTATGGCTACACCTTC.

The CDR3 nucleotides are TGTGCCAGCAGCAAAGACGGGACAGGGGGCGGCGAGCAGTACTTC. Translation: CASSKDGTGGGEQYF. This chain joins TRBV21-1 and TRBJ2-7; the table assigns TRBD1, which was not confirmed against the DNA. TRBV21-1 is a pseudogene segment. This CDR3 has 15 residues.

This clone was seen only a few times. The chain carries TRBV30 and TRBJ2-3; 7 bases match TRBD2. CDR3 length: 13 amino acids. Trimming removed 2 bases from V and 7 bases from J; junction bases left unmatched: 6. CDR1 is GTSNPN, CDR2 SVGIG, per germline (reference sequence). The CDR3 region is CAWSTTSFNTQYF. For the CDR3, the DNA is TGTGCCTGGAGTACGACTAGCTTCAATACGCAGTATTTT. Based on the CDR3 plus reference TRBV30 and TRBJ2-3, the full variable domain is SQTIHQWPATLVQPVGSPLSLECTVEGTSNPNLYWYRQAAGRGLQLLFYSVGIGQISSEVPQNLSASRPQDRQFILSSKKLLLSDSGFYLCAWSTTSFNTQYFGPGTRLTVL.

This clone has just a few counts. The gene calls are TRBV11-2 and TRBJ2-2; TRBD2 agrees at 8 bases. The trim removed 6 bases at V and 5 bases at J, leaving 5 bases unmatched. The CDR3 spans 14 residues. CDR1 SGHAT and CDR2 FQNNGV come from the germline V gene. DNA of the CDR3: TGTGCCAGCAGTCCCTCGGGGGGGACCGGGGAGCTGTTTTTT. As protein: CASSPSGGTGELFF.

The chain is built from TRBV7-2 and TRBJ1-4, with 8 bases fitting TRBD1. This CDR3 is built from 13 residues. Trimming at V came to 5 bases and at J to 8 bases, leaving 4 bases not matched to a gene. Germline lookup yields CDR1 SGHTA and CDR2 FQGNSA. The CDR3 nucleotides read TGTGCCAGCAGCCCCCGACAGGGGGAAAAACTGTTTTTT. Protein product: CASSPRQGEKLFF.